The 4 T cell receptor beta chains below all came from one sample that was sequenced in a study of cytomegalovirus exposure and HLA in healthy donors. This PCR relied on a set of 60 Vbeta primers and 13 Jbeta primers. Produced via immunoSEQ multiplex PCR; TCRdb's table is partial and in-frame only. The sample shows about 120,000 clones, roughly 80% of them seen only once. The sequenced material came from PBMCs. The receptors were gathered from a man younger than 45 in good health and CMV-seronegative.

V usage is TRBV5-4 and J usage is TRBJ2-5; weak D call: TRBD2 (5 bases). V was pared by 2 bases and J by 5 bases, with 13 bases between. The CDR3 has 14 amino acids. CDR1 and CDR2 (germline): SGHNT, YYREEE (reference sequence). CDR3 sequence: CASSLGAVWETQYF. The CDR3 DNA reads TGTGCCAGCAGCTTAGGAGCGGTCTGGGAGACCCAGTACTTC.

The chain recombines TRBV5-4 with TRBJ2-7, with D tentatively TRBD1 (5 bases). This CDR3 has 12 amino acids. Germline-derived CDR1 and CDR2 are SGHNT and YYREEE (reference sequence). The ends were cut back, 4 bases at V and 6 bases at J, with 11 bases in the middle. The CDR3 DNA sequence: TGTGCCAGCAGCATCAGGGTGGGCGAGCAGTACTTC. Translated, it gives CASSIRVGEQYF.

As DNA, the CDR3 is TGTGCCAGCAGCCCAATGGGGGCTAGCCCCCTTTTTTACAATGAGCAGTTCTTC. Protein product: CASSPMGASPLFYNEQFF. The V and J genes are TRBV9 and TRBJ2-1; possibly TRBD1 for D (6 bases). The CDR3 sequence is 18 residues long. Looked up from germline, CDR1 is SGDLS and CDR2 is YYNGEE. The V end was cut by 4 bases, the J end by 4 bases, with 24 bases between.

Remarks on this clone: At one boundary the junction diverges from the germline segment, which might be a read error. The chain's CDR3 is CASSYSGTALLRPQNF. The CDR3 coding sequence is TGTGCCAGCAGTTATTCGGGGACAGCTTTACTAAGGCCCCAGAATTTT. The gene calls are TRBV6-6 and TRBJ1-5; 7 bases fit TRBD1. In germline, CDR1 is MNHNY, CDR2 SVGAGI (reference sequence). CDR3 size: 16 residues.